This T cell receptor beta chain is drawn from a study of monozygotic twins with inflammatory bowel disease. CDR1 MNHEY and CDR2 SVGAGI come from the germline V gene. The CDR3 runs 15 residues. With regard to this clonotype: Its antigen is not identified.

PCR of TCRalpha and TCRbeta cDNA was nested, with two rounds of approximately 16 and 10 cycles. TCRdb reprocessed the 5' RACE reads; each CDR3 protein has one entry and no DNA is given. This repertoire includes 330,000 or so distinct CDR3 sequences. Findings and limits, study-wide: No detectable difference in repertoire similarity separated concordant from discordant twins, possibly as a result of limited power. TCRbeta inverse Simpson diversity was decreased in IBD patients versus healthy co-twins. IBD patients shared fewer clonotypes with other individuals than healthy twins, especially patients with disease activity signs.

The genes are TRBV6-5 and TRBJ2-2. This receptor was obtained from a human donor with ulcerative colitis or Crohn's disease, or a healthy co-twin of an affected twin (not recorded which). Sample: blood. The CDR3 reads CASSCSTSGTGELFF.